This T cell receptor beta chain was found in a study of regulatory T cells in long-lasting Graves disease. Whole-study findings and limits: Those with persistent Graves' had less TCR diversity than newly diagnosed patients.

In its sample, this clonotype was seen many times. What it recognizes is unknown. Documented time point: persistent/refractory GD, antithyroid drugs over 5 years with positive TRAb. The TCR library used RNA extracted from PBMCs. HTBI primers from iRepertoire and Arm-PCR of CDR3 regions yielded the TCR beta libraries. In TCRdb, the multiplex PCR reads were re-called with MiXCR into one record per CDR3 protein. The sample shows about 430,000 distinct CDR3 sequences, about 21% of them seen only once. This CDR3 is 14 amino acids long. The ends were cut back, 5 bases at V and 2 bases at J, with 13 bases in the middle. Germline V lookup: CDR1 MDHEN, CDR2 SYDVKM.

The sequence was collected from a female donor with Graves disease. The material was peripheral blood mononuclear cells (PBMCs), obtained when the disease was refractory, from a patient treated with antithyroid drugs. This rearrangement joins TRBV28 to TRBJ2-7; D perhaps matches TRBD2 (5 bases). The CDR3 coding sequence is TGTGCCAGCAGTGCTACTCGGGATCCCTACGAGCAGTACTTC. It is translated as CASSATRDPYEQYF.